This T cell receptor (beta chain) stems from a study of blood T cells in healthy people across ages. Study overall: The capture of about one barcoded beta molecule per two T cells was achieved by template switching.

CDR1 and CDR2 (germline): SGHAT, FQNNGV. The V end was cut by 1 base, the J end by 3 bases, with 7 bases between. The CDR3 length is 14 residues. Using a J-beta primer mix together with a sample-barcoded 5' primer, a second PCR was run for about 6 to 12 cycles. From the 5' RACE reads, TCRdb called clonotypes with MiXCR, one entry per CDR3 protein. The sample contains some 1.5 million distinct CDR3 sequences, approximately 43% of which appear only once. Notes on the study in general: In older individuals, TCR beta diversity per million T cells was lower, falling roughly linearly with age.

In this sample, this clonotype turned up once. Its antigen remains unidentified. Input material: blood. The chain couples TRBV11-2 to TRBJ2-1; D call uncertain. The receptor was isolated from a young woman in good health. CDR3 in DNA: TGTGCCAGCAGCTTAGTCCGCCTCTACAATGAGCAGTTCTTC. Encoded protein: CASSLVRLYNEQFF.